These 8 T cell receptor beta chains originate from one sample sequenced in a study of blood T cell repertoires in COVID-19. Profiling relied on immunoSEQ multiplex PCR, and the TCRdb table lists in-frame clones only, not all of them. This table has 200,000 to 300,000 clones, about 87% appearing once. Sequenced sample: peripheral blood. These receptors all come from a woman in her 50s with acute or convalescent COVID-19.

This CDR3 is CATQGMVMNTEAFF. CDR3 sequence (DNA): TGTGCCACTCAGGGCATGGTGATGAACACTGAAGCTTTCTTT. The chain couples TRBV11-2 to TRBJ1-1; a possible D gene is TRBD1 (5 bases). This CDR3 contains 14 residues. With 10 bases removed from V and 0 bases from J, the gap between germline ends came to 15 bases. Germline V gene data show CDR1 as SGHAT and CDR2 as FQNNGV.

V and J are TRBV9 and TRBJ1-4; maybe TRBD1 (5 bases). Trimming shortened V by 3 bases and J by 7 bases, and 19 bases separated the two germline ends. This CDR3 is built from 16 residues. The germline gives CDR1 SGDLS, CDR2 YYNGEE. In DNA form, the CDR3 reads TGTGCCAGCAGCGCCCGGACATCGCAGGTACCTGAAAAACTGTTTTTT. It specifies CASSARTSQVPEKLFF.

The V gene is TRBV3-1 (or the pseudogene TRBV3-2), the J gene TRBJ1-1; perhaps TRBD1 as D (6 bases). V was clipped by 4 bases and J by 7 bases, with 19 bases between them. The CDR3 spans 15 residues. Germline assignment: CDR1 LGHDT and CDR2 YNNKEL (reference sequence). CDR3 bases: TGTGCCAGCAGCCTCAAGAACGGCAACAGGGTTGAAGCTTTCTTT. It translates to CASSLKNGNRVEAFF.

The chain links TRBV10-3 to TRBJ2-1; D unresolved. The CDR3 has 13 amino acids. Looked up from germline, CDR1 is ENHRY and CDR2 is SYGVKD. Trimming stripped 7 bases from V and 9 bases from J, with 16 bases between. In DNA form, the CDR3 reads TGTGCCATCACCAACCCCCAGTGGAGTGAGCAGTTCTTC. Amino acids: CAITNPQWSEQFF.

The J gene is TRBJ1-1, the V gene TRBV6-5; possible D gene TRBD1, 6 bases. CDR1 and CDR2 (germline): MNHEY, SVGAGI. Trimming pared 6 bases from V and 4 bases from J, leaving 12 bases between. This CDR3 is 13 amino acids long. CDR3 in DNA: TGTGCCAGCAGCGCTGGCAGGGGCACTGAAGCTTTCTTT. It translates to CASSAGRGTEAFF.

The V call is TRBV28, the J call TRBJ1-2; no clear D. V shed 3 bases and J shed 0 bases, with 8 bases lying between them. Germline lookup yields CDR1 MDHEN and CDR2 SYDVKM. The CDR3 contains 14 residues. CDR3 in DNA: TGTGCCAGCAGTTTTCGGGGAACTAACTATGGCTACACCTTC. This translates into CASSFRGTNYGYTF.

V is TRBV5-1 and J is TRBJ1-4; D remains ambiguous. V lost 0 bases to trimming and J lost 3 bases, with 12 bases between them. The germline gives CDR1 SGHRS, CDR2 YFSETQ. The CDR3 covers 16 residues. The CDR3 here is CASSLGGLSSNEKLFF. CDR3 in DNA: TGCGCCAGCAGCTTGGGAGGGTTAAGCTCTAATGAAAAACTGTTTTTT.

V gene TRBV7-2 combines with J gene TRBJ2-5; 10 bases map to TRBD1. The CDR3 spans 15 residues. V shed 4 bases and J 4 bases; nucleotides not matched to a gene: 6. Germline lookup yields CDR1 SGHTA and CDR2 FQGNSA. CDR3 coding DNA: TGTGCCAGCAGCTATGCCGGGACAGGGGTAGAGACCCAGTACTTC. Its protein is CASSYAGTGVETQYF.